The 28 T cell receptor beta chains in this list originate from one sample, sequenced in a study of OX40 agonist ivuxolimab in advanced cancers. This table comes from immunoSEQ multiplex PCR, and its TCRdb copy is limited to in-frame clones, with some not included. The table lists about 110,000 clones, approximately 90% of them singletons, with about 0.67% in the top ten. The sequences come from CD4+ or CD8+ T cells sorted from blood, collected in a trial of the OX40 agonist ivuxolimab. The receptors derive from an adult with an advanced solid tumor such as melanoma, head and neck, liver or kidney cancer.

This rearrangement joins TRBV11-1 to TRBJ2-7; no definite D call. The CDR3 is made up of 13 amino acids. Germline V gene data show CDR1 as SGHAT and CDR2 as FQDESV (reference sequence). Trimming took 5 bases from V and 4 from J, leaving 12 bases between them. CDR3 region: CASSLDPEYEQYF. The CDR3, as DNA: TGTGCCAGCAGCCTTGACCCTGAATACGAGCAGTACTTC.

The rearrangement uses TRBV19 and TRBJ2-2; weak D call: TRBD2 (5 bases). CDR1 LNHDA and CDR2 SQIVND come from the germline V gene (reference sequence). CDR3 length: 15 residues. The V and J ends lost 1 base and 0 bases respectively, with 6 bases between them. CDR3 DNA: TGTGCCAGTAGTATAGCCGGGGCGAACACCGGGGAGCTGTTTTTT. Its protein product is CASSIAGANTGELFF.

The chain couples TRBV4-1 to TRBJ2-1; 9 positions agree with TRBD2. The germline V gene has CDR1 MGHRA and CDR2 YSYEKL. The CDR3 length is 17 residues. Unmatched junction bases numbered 6, after V lost 0 bases and J lost 3 bases. The CDR3 loop reads CASSQDPAGGIYNEQFF. The CDR3 nucleotides read TGCGCCAGCAGCCAAGACCCAGCGGGAGGCATCTACAATGAGCAGTTCTTC.

The rearrangement links TRBV10-3 to TRBJ2-7, with TRBD2 matching over 7 bases. The length of the CDR3 is 12 residues. Germline loops: CDR1 ENHRY, CDR2 SYGVKD. With V trimmed by 7 bases and J by 4 bases, 4 bases remained unmatched. The CDR3 sequence is CAITASGYEQYF. DNA of the CDR3: TGTGCCATCACGGCTAGCGGATACGAGCAGTACTTC.

Worth noting for this clone: Other DNA sequences in the same sample also yield this CDR3. V and J are TRBV5-6 and TRBJ2-1; D ambiguous. The CDR3 runs to 15 residues. Germline CDR1 SGHDT, CDR2 YYEEEE. V lost 4 bases and J lost 9, with 20 bases in between. The CDR3 spells CASSRRGRVDGEQFF. The DNA of the CDR3 is TGTGCCAGCAGCCGGCGAGGCCGCGTCGATGGTGAGCAGTTCTTC.

J is TRBJ2-4 and V is TRBV27, with D perhaps matching TRBD2 (6 bases). The V gene's germline CDR1 is MNHEY and CDR2 SMNVEV (reference sequence). The CDR3 sequence is 17 residues long. Trimming removed 6 bases at V and 5 bases at J, with 23 bases between. The CDR3 is CASRRRGAGNGENIQYF. The CDR3, as DNA: TGTGCCAGCAGGCGTAGGGGAGCGGGTAATGGGGAAAACATTCAGTACTTC.

This clone was seen only once. The rearrangement joins TRBV6-5 to TRBJ2-5; no reliable D call. V lost 7 bases, J lost 5 bases, and 14 bases lay in between. The CDR3 is 13 amino acids. CDR1 and CDR2 (germline): MNHEY, SVGAGI. CDR3 region: CASTQEKPETQYF. In DNA, the CDR3 is TGTGCCAGCACTCAAGAAAAGCCTGAGACCCAGTACTTC.

The chain recombines TRBV6-5 with TRBJ1-4; a possible D gene is TRBD1 (5 bases). The germline V gene has CDR1 MNHEY and CDR2 SVGAGI. Trimming took off 6 bases at V and 3 bases at J, with 11 bases between the two ends. The CDR3 extends over 14 amino acids. CDR3 region: CASRRGTPNEKLFF. The CDR3 DNA is TGTGCCAGCAGGCGAGGGACCCCTAATGAAAAACTGTTTTTT.

The genes are TRBV6-5 and TRBJ1-2; tentatively, D is TRBD1 (5 bases). CDR3 size: 13 residues. Germline V CDR1 and CDR2: MNHEY, SVGAGI. Trimming removed 6 bases at V and 4 bases at J, with 12 bases between. CDR3 protein: CASRPGLGYGYTF. The CDR3 region has the DNA TGTGCCAGCAGGCCGGGGCTAGGCTATGGCTACACCTTC.

The rearrangement links TRBV6-1 to TRBJ2-7, with a tentative D call TRBD1 (6 bases). V lost 7 bases and J 5 bases, leaving 9 bases between the germline ends. The germline V gene has CDR1 MNHNS and CDR2 SASEGT. The CDR3 covers 11 residues. The CDR3 here is CASKRTDEQYF. In nucleotides, the CDR3 is TGTGCCAGCAAACGGACAGACGAGCAGTACTTC.

This chain's CDR3 is CASSQDGLAGYEQYF. For the CDR3, the DNA is TGTGCCAGCAGCCAAGATGGACTAGCTGGCTACGAGCAGTACTTC. The chain recombines TRBV14 with TRBJ2-7; 8 bases match TRBD2. V lost 0 bases to trimming and J lost 3 bases; unmatched junction nucleotides: 4. Germline loops: CDR1 SGHDN, CDR2 FVKESK. The CDR3 sequence is 15 residues long.

The chain combines TRBV5-1 with TRBJ2-7; TRBD2 matches 8 bases. Germline V lookup: CDR1 SGHRS, CDR2 YFSETQ. CDR3 length equals 15 residues. V shed 5 bases, J shed 2 bases, and the junction held 9 bases outside the gene matches. This CDR3 reads CASRSSASGPYEQYF. In DNA, the CDR3 is TGCGCCAGCAGGTCCAGCGCTAGCGGGCCCTACGAGCAGTACTTC.

Notes on this clone: One end of the junction varies from germline; a read error may be responsible. The chain combines TRBV7-7 with TRBJ2-5; D perhaps matches TRBD1 (6 bases). Looked up from germline, CDR1 is SSHAT and CDR2 is FNYEAQ (reference sequence). There are 13 residues in the CDR3. The CDR3 bases are TGTGCTAGCAACCGTCCAGGGGAGGAGACCCAGTACTTC. Translated: CASNRPGEETQYF.

This clone was recorded only once. The chain is built from TRBV6-1 and TRBJ1-6, with D possibly being TRBD1 (6 bases). The CDR3 consists of 14 residues. CDR1 and CDR2 from the germline V gene are MNHNS and SASEGT. The V and J ends lost 6 bases and 1 base respectively, with 7 bases between them. This CDR3 is CASRTGSYNSPLHF. The CDR3 nucleotides are TGTGCCAGCAGGACAGGATCCTATAATTCACCCCTCCACTTT.

This CDR3 reads CASSPVMGLGYEQYF. Here the CDR3 DNA reads TGTGCCAGCTCACCAGTCATGGGACTAGGCTACGAGCAGTACTTC. The rearrangement links TRBV18 to TRBJ2-7; the match to TRBD2 covers 8 bases. The CDR3 runs to 15 residues. The V segment lost 2 bases and the J segment 3 bases; nucleotides outside the gene matches: 6. Germline V gene data show CDR1 as KGHSH and CDR2 as LQKENI.

The gene calls are TRBV14 and TRBJ2-5; D call uncertain. The CDR3 has 15 residues. V was clipped by 4 bases and J by 4 bases, with 16 bases between them. Germline V gene lookup returns CDR1 SGHDN and CDR2 FVKESK. Here the CDR3 DNA reads TGTGCCAGCAGCCCAACAAGGAAACTACCAGAGACCCAGTACTTC. It translates to CASSPTRKLPETQYF. Looking up the rest from reference TRBV14 and TRBJ2-5 gives the full variable domain: EAGVTQFPSHSVIEKGQTVTLRCDPISGHDNLYWYRRVMGKEIKFLLHFVKESKQDESGMPNNRFLAERTGGTYSTLKVQPAELEDSGVYFCASSPTRKLPETQYFGPGTRLLVL.

The chain carries TRBV30 and TRBJ1-6; TRBD1 aligns across 7 bases. Germline values: CDR1 GTSNPN, CDR2 SVGIG (reference sequence). The CDR3 loop spans 15 amino acids. V lost 4 bases to trimming and J lost 9 bases; unmatched junction nucleotides: 12. CDR3 sequence: CAWTFRDRFTSPLHF. CDR3 coding DNA: TGTGCCTGGACGTTCCGGGACAGATTTACTTCACCCCTCCACTTT.

This sequence joins TRBV18 and TRBJ1-2, with 7 bases lining up with TRBD1. The CDR3 consists of 11 residues. The trim removed 6 bases at V and 9 bases at J, leaving 4 bases unmatched. Looked up from germline, CDR1 is KGHSH and CDR2 is LQKENI. The CDR3 protein is CASSQGDSYTF. In DNA form, the CDR3 reads TGTGCCAGCTCGCAGGGGGACAGCTACACCTTC.

The chain combines TRBV5-6 with TRBJ2-7; D is unresolved. From germline, CDR1 is SGHDT and CDR2 YYEEEE. V shed 0 bases and J shed 3 bases, with 13 bases lying between them. The CDR3 is 15 residues long. CDR3 sequence reads: CASSLEGRLSYEQYF. In DNA form, the CDR3 reads TGTGCCAGCAGCTTGGAGGGTCGGCTCAGCTACGAGCAGTACTTC.

As concerns this clone: Other DNA sequences within the sample encode an identical CDR3. The chain combines TRBV11-2 with TRBJ2-1; D call uncertain. Germline V lookup: CDR1 SGHAT, CDR2 FQNNGV. Trimming stripped 1 base from V and 9 bases from J, with 4 bases between. The CDR3 contains 11 residues. DNA of the CDR3: TGTGCCAGCAGCTTAGGAGGTGAGCAGTTCTTC. This encodes CASSLGGEQFF. Full variable domain (outside the CDR3, taken from reference TRBV11-2 and TRBJ2-1): EAGVAQSPRYKIIEKRQSVAFWCNPISGHATLYWYQQILGQGPKLLIQFQNNGVVDDSQLPKDRFSAERLKGVDSTLKIQPAKLEDSAVYLCASSLGGEQFFGPGTRLTVL.

This chain links TRBV19 with TRBJ1-4; 8 bases map to TRBD1. V shed 8 bases and J 0 bases; nucleotides not matched to a gene: 5. Germline lookup yields CDR1 LNHDA and CDR2 SQIVND (reference sequence). The CDR3 length is 15 residues. CDR3 sequence (DNA): TGTGCCAGTGGTAAGACAGGGGCAACTAATGAAAAACTGTTTTTT. This codes for CASGKTGATNEKLFF.

The V call is TRBV6-8, the J call TRBJ2-5; tentative D call: TRBD1 (7 bases). Germline CDR1 is MNHGY and CDR2 is SAAAGT. The CDR3 is made up of 15 amino acids. V was cut by 5 bases and J by 3 bases, with 16 bases left in between. The CDR3 bases are TGTGCCAGCAGTAAGCCAGGGGGGTTGAAAGAGACCCAGTACTTC. As protein: CASSKPGGLKETQYF.

The V and J genes are TRBV6-1 and TRBJ1-3, with D possibly matching TRBD1 (5 bases). V was cut by 7 bases and J by 0 bases, with 13 bases left in between. The CDR3 extends over 15 amino acids. Germline assignment: CDR1 MNHNS and CDR2 SASEGT. CDR3 in DNA: TGTGCCAGCACCGCGGGGACCAGCTCTGGAAACACCATATATTTT. Translated, it gives CASTAGTSSGNTIYF.

The V call is TRBV10-2, the J call TRBJ2-5; tentatively, D is TRBD1 (6 bases). The length of the CDR3 is 15 residues. Trimming pared 2 bases from V and 3 bases from J, leaving 13 bases between. Germline V gene lookup returns CDR1 WSHSY and CDR2 SAAADI. The CDR3 loop is CASSERWTVKETQYF. The DNA for the CDR3 is TGCGCCAGCAGTGAGCGGTGGACAGTTAAAGAGACCCAGTACTTC.

The CDR3 is CASRGETDTQYF. Here the CDR3 DNA reads TGTGCCAGCAGGGGGGAGACAGATACGCAGTATTTT. V and J are TRBV21-1 and TRBJ2-3. TRBV21-1 is flagged as a pseudogene. The CDR3 spans 12 residues.

The chain uses TRBV7-8 and TRBJ2-5, with 10 positions matching TRBD1. The CDR3 covers 16 residues. Germline trimming cut 5 bases from V and 1 base from J; bases unmatched to any gene: 7. In germline, CDR1 is SGHVS, CDR2 FQNEAQ. The CDR3 bases are TGTGCCAGCAGCCCCAGACAGGGGGCTCCCCAAGAGACCCAGTACTTC. Translated: CASSPRQGAPQETQYF.

The genes are TRBV5-1 and TRBJ2-5; weak D call: TRBD2 (5 bases). Per the germline V gene, CDR1 is SGHRS and CDR2 is YFSETQ. The CDR3 has 18 amino acids. V was cut by 3 bases and J by 2 bases, with 23 bases left in between. CDR3 nucleotide sequence: TGCGCCAGCAGCTCGGACGGTTGGATGGCGGGCACACAAGAGACCCAGTACTTC. Translation: CASSSDGWMAGTQETQYF.

The chain couples TRBV5-1 to TRBJ2-6, with TRBD1 as a possible D gene (5 bases). The germline V gene encodes CDR1 SGHRS and CDR2 YFSETQ. There are 16 residues in the CDR3. The ends were cut back, 6 bases at V and 0 bases at J, with 13 bases in the middle. CDR3 nucleotide sequence: TGCGCCAGCACTCTTAACAGGTTCTCTGGGGCCAACGTCCTGACTTTC. Its protein is CASTLNRFSGANVLTF.